This T cell receptor (beta chain) was recovered during a study of T cell responses to AZD1222 COVID-19 vaccine (dated by TCRdb to the early 2020s). The study in broad terms: A total of about 240 trial participants underwent TCR sequencing, of whom around 200 received two doses of AZD1222 and 26 received two doses of the MenACWY control vaccine. Enrollment into the trials was organized by age into subgroups of 18-55, 56-69 and 70-plus years, and those subgroups contained approximately 150, 30 and 60 TCR-sequenced participants, respectively.

The time point label corresponds to: about 28 days (+/-7) after the second vaccine dose. Because spike-specific TCR depth and breadth did not differ between the two schedules, AZD1222 recipients who got a second dose at roughly 4 weeks were pooled with those who got a second dose at roughly 12 weeks. Vaccinee samples were obtained from the UK trials COV001 and COV002, which included a single-blind randomized controlled phase 2/3 trial of AZD1222 (ChAdOx1 nCoV-19) in healthy adults. For TCRbeta chain sequencing, PBMC samples from trial participants were taken at day 0 and at day 28 after the second dose. In the germline V gene, CDR1 corresponds to SQVTM and CDR2 to ANQGSEA. The cysteine opens and the phenylalanine closes a CDR3 of 15 amino acids. Solely the CDR3 DNA is kept, with 45 bases framed from the first base. The V end loses 3 bases and the J end loses 7 bases, and a stretch of 21 bases separates them.

Overall study results and their limits: Vaccine-associated CD4 TCRs spanned the whole spike protein, with dominant responses in regions 160-218 and 743-854. Conclusions about previously exposed vaccinees were limited because only six AZD1222 recipients were SARS-CoV-2 seropositive at baseline. Participants were mostly white British, with more females than males. The authors suggested clonal diversity may have been underestimated. Epitopes outside the regions mutated in the B.1.351 and B.1.1.7 variants were reportedly recognized by nearly half of the unique spike-specific TCRs. A significant rise in spike-specific TCR breadth and depth was observed after two AZD1222 doses relative to day 0 and relative to MenACWY recipients. Because no day 14 peak-response samples were available, repertoires were characterized only after the peak T cell response. In the small 56-69-year group, the increase in depth fell short of significance, most likely because of low power.

Points on this clone: Its antigen is not yet known. Nothing much larger sits one base from this clone, and base qualities are not available.

The CDR3 regions of human TCRbeta chains were analyzed by immunosequencing. The published analysis was carried out like this. Repertoire TCRs were checked for matches against a reference library of SARS-CoV-2-specific TCRs that had been generated using the MIRA antigen-specificity platform. Breadth meant the fraction of unique TCRs that were SARS-CoV-2-associated, whereas depth meant the fraction of total T cells that were SARS-CoV-2-associated. Using the MIRA data, every spike-specific TCR was mapped to the spike region that the TCR reacted to and assigned to either a CD4 or a CD8 class. Log10-transformed breadth and depth values were compared by one-way ANOVA with Sidak's multiple comparisons tests. Sourced from immuneACCESS, this table was stored by TCRdb with only in-frame sequences that have V and J called. A share of the clones is absent; for the studies checked, an unresolved V gene accounts for under half, and the remainder has no known explanation. The D gene and trimming were derived from the DNA, and the V and J assignments and clone size from that table. Here the sample has 80,000 or so clones; around 90% occur a single time. Jointly, the top ten make up approximately 5% of the sample.

The rearrangement joined TRBV29-1 to TRBJ2-5; the D segment may tentatively be TRBD1 or TRBD2, each giving 7 matched bases. The sequence was obtained from an adult who received the AZD1222 COVID-19 vaccine. The specimen comprised peripheral blood, sampled 28 days after the second AZD1222 dose. In nucleotide form, the sequence is TGCAGCGTTGATAACAGGGGAGGGAGTAGTGGGACCCAGTACTTC. Protein translation: CSVDNRGGSSGTQYF.